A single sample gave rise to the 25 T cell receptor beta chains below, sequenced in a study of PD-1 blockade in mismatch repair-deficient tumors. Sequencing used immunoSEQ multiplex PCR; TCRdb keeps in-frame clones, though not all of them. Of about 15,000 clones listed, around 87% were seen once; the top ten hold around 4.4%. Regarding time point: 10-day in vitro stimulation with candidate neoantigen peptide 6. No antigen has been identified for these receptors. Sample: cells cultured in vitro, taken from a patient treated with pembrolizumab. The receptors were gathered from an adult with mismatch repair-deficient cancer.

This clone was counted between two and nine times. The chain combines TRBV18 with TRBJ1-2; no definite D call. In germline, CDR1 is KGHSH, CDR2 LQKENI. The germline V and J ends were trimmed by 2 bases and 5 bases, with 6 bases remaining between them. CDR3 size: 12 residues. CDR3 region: CASSPREYGYTF. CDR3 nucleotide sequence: TGTGCCAGCTCACCAAGGGAATATGGCTACACCTTC.

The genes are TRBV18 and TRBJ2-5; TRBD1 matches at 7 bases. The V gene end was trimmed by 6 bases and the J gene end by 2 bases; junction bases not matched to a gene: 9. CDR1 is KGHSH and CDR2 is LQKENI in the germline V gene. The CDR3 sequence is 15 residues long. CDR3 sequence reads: CASSKTTGLQETQYF. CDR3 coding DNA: TGTGCCAGCTCGAAAACGACAGGGTTACAAGAGACCCAGTACTTC.

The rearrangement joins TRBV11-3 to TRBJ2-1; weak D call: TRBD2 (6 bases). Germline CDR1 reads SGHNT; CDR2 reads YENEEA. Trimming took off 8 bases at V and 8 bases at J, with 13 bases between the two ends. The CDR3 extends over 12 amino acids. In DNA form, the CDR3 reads TGTGCCAGCCGGGGGAGAACGGATGAGCAGTTCTTC. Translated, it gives CASRGRTDEQFF.

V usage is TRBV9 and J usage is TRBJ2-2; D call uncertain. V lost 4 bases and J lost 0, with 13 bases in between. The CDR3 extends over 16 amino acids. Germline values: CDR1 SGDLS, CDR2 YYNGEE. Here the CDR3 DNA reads TGTGCCAGCAGCCCCCGCGGCGATTCGAACACCGGGGAGCTGTTTTTT. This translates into CASSPRGDSNTGELFF.

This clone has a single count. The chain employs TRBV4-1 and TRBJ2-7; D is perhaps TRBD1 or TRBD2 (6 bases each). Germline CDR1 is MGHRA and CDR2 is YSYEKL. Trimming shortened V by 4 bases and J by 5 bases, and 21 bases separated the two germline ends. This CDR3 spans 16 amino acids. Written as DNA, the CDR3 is TGCGCCAGCAGCCCCAGTCCTGCAGGGGAGGCCCACGAGCAGTACTTC. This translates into CASSPSPAGEAHEQYF.

CDR3 loop: CASSPLPLAGADEQYF. The CDR3 nucleotides are TGTGCCAGCAGTCCCCTACCCCTAGCGGGAGCTGACGAGCAGTACTTC. V is TRBV27 and J is TRBJ2-7; TRBD2 matches 10 bases. This CDR3 has 16 amino acids. CDR1 and CDR2 from the germline V gene are MNHEY and SMNVEV (reference sequence). Trimming took 5 bases from V and 5 from J; bases not matched to a gene: 12.

The CDR3 DNA reads as TGTGCCAGCAGCTTAGCGGGGACCACAGATACGCAGTATTTT. This sequence encodes CASSLAGTTDTQYF. The V gene is TRBV7-3, the J gene TRBJ2-3, with TRBD2 as a possible D gene (6 bases). Germline V gene data show CDR1 as SGHTA and CDR2 as FQGTGA. V was trimmed by 2 bases and J by 2 bases, leaving 8 bases between them. The CDR3 runs to 14 residues.

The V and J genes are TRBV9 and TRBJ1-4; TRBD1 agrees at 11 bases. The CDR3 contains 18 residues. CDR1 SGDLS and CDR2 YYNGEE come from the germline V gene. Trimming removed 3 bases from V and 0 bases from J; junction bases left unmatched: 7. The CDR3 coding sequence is TGTGCCAGCAGCGCGGGGACAGGGGGGGATGCAACTAATGAAAAACTGTTTTTT. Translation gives CASSAGTGGDATNEKLFF.

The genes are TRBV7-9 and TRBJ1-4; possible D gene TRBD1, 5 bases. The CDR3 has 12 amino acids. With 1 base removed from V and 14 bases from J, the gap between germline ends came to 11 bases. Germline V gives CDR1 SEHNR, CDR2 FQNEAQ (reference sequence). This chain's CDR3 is CASSLVGTELFF. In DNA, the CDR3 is TGTGCCAGCAGCTTAGTAGGGACTGAGCTGTTTTTT.

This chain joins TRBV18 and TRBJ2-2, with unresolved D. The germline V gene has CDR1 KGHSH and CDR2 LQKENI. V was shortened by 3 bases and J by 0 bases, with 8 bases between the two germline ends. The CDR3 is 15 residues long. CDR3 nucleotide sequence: TGTGCCAGCTCACCCCCCACAACGAACACCGGGGAGCTGTTTTTT. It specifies CASSPPTTNTGELFF.

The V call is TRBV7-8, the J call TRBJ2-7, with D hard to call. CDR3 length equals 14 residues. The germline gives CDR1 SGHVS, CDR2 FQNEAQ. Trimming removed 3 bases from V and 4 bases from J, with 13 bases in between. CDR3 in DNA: TGTGCCAGCAGCTTCAGTCGCGGTGATTACGAGCAGTACTTC. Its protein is CASSFSRGDYEQYF. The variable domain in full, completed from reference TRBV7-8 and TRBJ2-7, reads GAGVSQSPRYKVAKRGQDVALRCDPISGHVSLFWYQQALGQGPEFLTYFQNEAQLDKSGLPSDRFFAERPEGSVSTLKIQRTQQEDSAVYLCASSFSRGDYEQYFGPGTRLTVT.

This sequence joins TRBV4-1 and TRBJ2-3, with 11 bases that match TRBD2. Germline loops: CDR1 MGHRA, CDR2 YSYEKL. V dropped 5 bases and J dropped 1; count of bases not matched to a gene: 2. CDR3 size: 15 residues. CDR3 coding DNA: TGCGCCAGCAGCACACTAGCGGGGGGCACAGATACGCAGTATTTT. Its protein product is CASSTLAGGTDTQYF.

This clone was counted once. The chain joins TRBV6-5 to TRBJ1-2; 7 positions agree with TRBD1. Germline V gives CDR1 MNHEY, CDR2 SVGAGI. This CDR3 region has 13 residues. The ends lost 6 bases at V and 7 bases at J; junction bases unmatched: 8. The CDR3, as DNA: TGTGCCAGCAGCGACAGGGACCCCCTTGGCTACACCTTC. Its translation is CASSDRDPLGYTF.

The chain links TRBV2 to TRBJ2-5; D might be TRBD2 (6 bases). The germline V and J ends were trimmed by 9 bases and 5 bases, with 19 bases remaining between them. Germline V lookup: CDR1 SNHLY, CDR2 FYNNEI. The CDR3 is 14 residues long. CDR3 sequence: CASLSSGRGETQYF. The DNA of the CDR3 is TGTGCCAGTCTTTCCTCCGGGAGAGGGGAGACCCAGTACTTC. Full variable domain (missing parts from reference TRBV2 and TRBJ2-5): EPEVTQTPSHQVTQMGQEVILRCVPISNHLYFYWYRQILGQKVEFLVSFYNNEISEKSEIFDDQFSVERPDGSNFTLKIRSTKLEDSAMYFCASLSSGRGETQYFGPGTRLLVL.

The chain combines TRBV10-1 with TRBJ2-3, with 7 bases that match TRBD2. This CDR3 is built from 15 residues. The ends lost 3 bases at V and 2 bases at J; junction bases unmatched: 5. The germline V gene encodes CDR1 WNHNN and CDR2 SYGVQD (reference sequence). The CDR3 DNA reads TGCGCCAGCAGTGATGGTAGCGGGTCCACAGATACGCAGTATTTT. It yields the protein CASSDGSGSTDTQYF.

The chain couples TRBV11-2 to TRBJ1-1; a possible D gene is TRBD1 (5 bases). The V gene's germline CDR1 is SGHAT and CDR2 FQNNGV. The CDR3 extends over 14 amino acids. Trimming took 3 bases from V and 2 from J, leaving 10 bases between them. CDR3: CASSFGGVNTEAFF. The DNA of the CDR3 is TGTGCCAGCAGCTTCGGAGGGGTTAACACTGAAGCTTTCTTT.

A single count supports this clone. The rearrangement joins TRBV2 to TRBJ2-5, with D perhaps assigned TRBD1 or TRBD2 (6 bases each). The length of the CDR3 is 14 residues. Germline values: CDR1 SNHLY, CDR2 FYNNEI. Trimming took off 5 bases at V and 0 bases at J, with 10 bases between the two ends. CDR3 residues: CASSPGANQETQYF. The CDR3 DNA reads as TGTGCCAGCAGTCCGGGGGCTAACCAAGAGACCCAGTACTTC.

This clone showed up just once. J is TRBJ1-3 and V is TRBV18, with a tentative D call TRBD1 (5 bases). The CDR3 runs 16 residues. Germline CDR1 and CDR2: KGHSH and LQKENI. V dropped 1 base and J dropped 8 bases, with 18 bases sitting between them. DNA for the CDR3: TGTGCCAGCTCACCACAGAGGGGTTACGTTACGGACACCATATATTTT. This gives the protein CASSPQRGYVTDTIYF.

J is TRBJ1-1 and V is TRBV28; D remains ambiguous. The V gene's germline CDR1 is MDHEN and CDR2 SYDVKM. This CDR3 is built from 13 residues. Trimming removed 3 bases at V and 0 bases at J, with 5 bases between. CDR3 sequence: CASSFPLNTEAFF. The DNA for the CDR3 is TGTGCCAGCAGTTTCCCCTTGAACACTGAAGCTTTCTTT.

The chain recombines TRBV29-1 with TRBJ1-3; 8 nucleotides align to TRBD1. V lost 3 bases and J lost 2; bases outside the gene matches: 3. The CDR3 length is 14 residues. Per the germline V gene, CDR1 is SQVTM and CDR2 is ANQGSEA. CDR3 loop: CSVETGAPGNTIYF. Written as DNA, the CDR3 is TGCAGCGTTGAGACAGGGGCCCCTGGAAACACCATATATTTT.

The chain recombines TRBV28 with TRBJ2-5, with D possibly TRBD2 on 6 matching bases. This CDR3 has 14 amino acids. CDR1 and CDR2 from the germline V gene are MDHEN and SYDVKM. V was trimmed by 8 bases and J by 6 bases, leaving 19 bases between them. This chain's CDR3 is CASSSGGLKKTQYF. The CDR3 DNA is TGTGCCAGCTCCTCCGGAGGGTTGAAAAAGACCCAGTACTTC.

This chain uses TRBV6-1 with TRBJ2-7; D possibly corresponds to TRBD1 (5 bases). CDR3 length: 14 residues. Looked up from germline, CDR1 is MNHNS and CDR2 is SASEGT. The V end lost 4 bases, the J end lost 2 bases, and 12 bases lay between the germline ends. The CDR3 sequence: CASSGQLVAYEQYF. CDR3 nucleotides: TGTGCCAGCAGTGGACAGCTGGTTGCCTACGAGCAGTACTTC.

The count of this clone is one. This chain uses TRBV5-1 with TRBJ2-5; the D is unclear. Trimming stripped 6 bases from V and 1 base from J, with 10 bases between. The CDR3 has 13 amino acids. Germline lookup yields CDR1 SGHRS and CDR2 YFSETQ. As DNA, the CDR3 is TGCGCCAGCAAGGAAGTGACCCAAGAGACCCAGTACTTC. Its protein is CASKEVTQETQYF.

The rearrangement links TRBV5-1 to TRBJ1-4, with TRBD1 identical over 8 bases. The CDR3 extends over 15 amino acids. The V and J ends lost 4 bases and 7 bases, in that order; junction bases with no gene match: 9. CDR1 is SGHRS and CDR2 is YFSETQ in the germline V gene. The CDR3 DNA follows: TGCGCCAGCAGCCCCTCCCCCAGGGGGCTTGAAAAACTGTTTTTT. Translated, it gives CASSPSPRGLEKLFF.

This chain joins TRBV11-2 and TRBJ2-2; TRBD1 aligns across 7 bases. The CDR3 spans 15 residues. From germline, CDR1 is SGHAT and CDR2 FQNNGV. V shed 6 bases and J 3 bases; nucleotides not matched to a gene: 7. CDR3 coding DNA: TGTGCCAGCAGGTCCGGGACAGTCGACACCGGGGAGCTGTTTTTT. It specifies CASRSGTVDTGELFF.